This TCR beta chain was recorded in a study of blood T cell repertoires in COVID-19. About the research overall: T cells, B-cell-depleted T cells, or PBMCs provided the cDNA or gDNA that served as material.

During active infection, Seattle patients enrolled and were then monitored through disease. As handled by the study authors: By means of reference gene primer amplification, nucleated cell counts were estimated. The table came from immunoSEQ multiplex PCR; TCRdb's copy has only in-frame clones and leaves some out. V and J calls and clone size are given by that table; D and trimming were obtained from the DNA. The sample holds 400,000 to 450,000 clones, 89% seen once. This CDR3 is 15 amino acids long. Germline CDR1 ENHRY, CDR2 SYGVKD. V shed 6 bases, J shed 1 base, and the junction held 8 bases outside the gene matches.

Specimen: peripheral blood. The V gene is TRBV10-3, the J gene TRBJ1-2; 7 bases map to TRBD1. The source of this sequence is a woman aged 40 to 50 with COVID-19, enrolled during active disease. The CDR3 bases are TGTGCCATCAGCGACCCGGACAGGTTTAACTATGGCTACACCTTC. This translates into CAISDPDRFNYGYTF.